Below are 10 T cell receptor beta chains sequenced from a single sample in a study of CD8+ T cells in alopecia areata. Sequencing used cDNA as its template, made by extracting RNA and reverse transcribing it. Assay: immunoSEQ multiplex PCR; the TCRdb copy retains only in-frame clones and omits some. The repertoire includes over 120,000 clones, under 60% of them detected once, and under 8% sits in the top ten. Source: CD4+ T cells sorted from blood, taken at week 0. Source of these receptors: a human donor with alopecia areata.

The chain couples TRBV10-3 to TRBJ2-7; D gene unclear. V was clipped by 2 bases and J by 7 bases, with 9 bases between them. CDR3 length equals 12 residues. In germline, CDR1 is ENHRY, CDR2 SYGVKD. CDR3 nucleotides: TGTGCCATCAGTGAGACTACGTCGGAGCAGTACTTC. This translates into CAISETTSEQYF.

The genes are TRBV5-4 and TRBJ2-5, with D possibly being TRBD1 or TRBD2 (5 bases each). Trimming stripped 5 bases from V and 2 bases from J, with 13 bases between. The CDR3 loop spans 14 amino acids. CDR1 and CDR2 from the germline V gene are SGHNT and YYREEE (reference sequence). As DNA, the CDR3 is TGTGCCAGCAGATTGACGGGGCAGCAAGAGACCCAGTACTTC. Amino acids: CASRLTGQQETQYF.

V and J are TRBV6-5 and TRBJ1-6; no reliable D call. V lost 6 bases and J lost 9, with 12 bases in between. This CDR3 contains 13 residues. Per germline, CDR1 MNHEY and CDR2 SVGAGI. The CDR3 DNA reads as TGTGCCAGCAGCTTTGAGAAGAGTTCACCCCTCCACTTT. Protein: CASSFEKSSPLHF.

The chain links TRBV29-1 to TRBJ2-3; possible D gene TRBD1, 6 bases. The CDR3 spans 15 residues. The V end was cut by 3 bases, the J end by 0 bases, with 13 bases between. Germline V gives CDR1 SQVTM, CDR2 ANQGSEA. In nucleotides, the CDR3 is TGCAGCGTTGATATCCCAGGGGCCAGCACAGATACGCAGTATTTT. Amino acids: CSVDIPGASTDTQYF.

This clone appeared a single time. V and J are TRBV9 and TRBJ1-6, with TRBD1 matching 12 bases. The CDR3 length is 15 residues. The V gene's germline CDR1 is SGDLS and CDR2 YYNGEE. V was pared by 3 bases and J by 10 bases, with 5 bases of the junction left unmatched. CDR3 bases: TGTGCCAGCAGCGGAGGGGACAGGGGGCCGTCACCCCTCCACTTT. Protein sequence: CASSGGDRGPSPLHF.

This clone was seen only once. The chain recombines TRBV27 with TRBJ1-6, with D hard to call. The germline gives CDR1 MNHEY, CDR2 SMNVEV (reference sequence). The V and J ends lost 2 bases and 4 bases respectively, with 6 bases between them. The length of the CDR3 is 14 residues. The CDR3 spells CASSLRQYNSPLHF. The DNA for the CDR3 is TGTGCCAGCAGTTTACGGCAGTATAATTCACCCCTCCACTTT.

The V call is TRBV10-3, the J call TRBJ2-6; D could derive from TRBD1 or TRBD2 (5 bases each). Germline loops: CDR1 ENHRY, CDR2 SYGVKD. V gave up 9 bases and J gave up 0 bases, with 12 bases separating them. The CDR3 totals 15 residues. The CDR3 loop is CAIGTLSSGANVLTF. Here the CDR3 DNA reads TGTGCCATTGGGACCCTGAGCTCTGGGGCCAACGTCCTGACTTTC.

The chain links TRBV29-1 to TRBJ2-3, with TRBD2 as a possible D gene (5 bases). Germline V lookup: CDR1 SQVTM, CDR2 ANQGSEA. CDR3 size: 13 residues. Deletions cut 1 base from V and 6 bases from J, with 11 bases between. CDR3 sequence reads: CSVEGGPGDTQYF. The DNA of the CDR3 is TGCAGCGTTGAAGGAGGTCCGGGGGATACGCAGTATTTT.

The chain is built from TRBV30 and TRBJ2-2, with unresolved D. Germline values: CDR1 GTSNPN, CDR2 SVGIG (reference sequence). V lost 7 bases and J lost 1, with 13 bases in between. This CDR3 comprises 14 residues. CDR3 sequence reads: CASSPAGNTGELFF. Written as DNA, the CDR3 is TGTGCCTCCTCCCCTGCAGGGAACACCGGGGAGCTGTTTTTT.

This sequence joins TRBV2 and TRBJ2-7, with a weak D call TRBD2 (5 bases). This CDR3 comprises 12 residues. Germline loops: CDR1 SNHLY, CDR2 FYNNEI. The germline V and J ends were trimmed by 8 bases and 5 bases, with 13 bases remaining between them. The DNA for the CDR3 is TGTGCCAGCCGATCCGACGGGGACGAGCAGTACTTC. Translating it yields CASRSDGDEQYF.